Each of the 5 T cell receptor beta chains below was sequenced from the same sample in a study of blood T cells in healthy people across ages. Combining a sample-barcoded 5' primer with a J-beta primer mix, a second PCR ran for roughly 7 to 12 cycles. TCRdb re-called the 5' RACE reads through MiXCR, storing one row per CDR3 protein. The sample includes approximately 780,000 distinct CDR3 sequences, about a quarter of them seen just once. These records were also assigned to another study, of T cells of mothers and their children.

What was sequenced was blood. These receptors were collected from a boy aged 5-17 years in good health.

This clonotype has a handful of counts. This chain joins TRBV6-5 and TRBJ2-1; D might be TRBD1 (6 bases). The CDR3 is 18 amino acids. Per the germline V gene, CDR1 is MNHEY and CDR2 is SVGAGI. V was pared by 2 bases and J by 2 bases, with 19 bases between. CDR3 DNA sequence: TGTGCCAGCAGTTACCTCGTCATGAGTGGGGGCACCTACAATGAGCAGTTCTTC. The encoded protein is CASSYLVMSGGTYNEQFF.

This clonotype has only a few counts. J is TRBJ2-2 and V is TRBV6-4; 13 bases fit TRBD2. The CDR3 contains 18 residues. Germline lookup yields CDR1 MRHNA and CDR2 SNTAGT. V lost 8 bases and J lost 3; bases outside the gene matches: 12. The CDR3 reads CASALTSGGSRDTGELFF. CDR3 DNA sequence: TGTGCCAGCGCCTTGACTAGCGGGGGGTCCCGTGACACCGGGGAGCTGTTTTTT.

V is TRBV9 and J is TRBJ2-4; D is perhaps TRBD2 (7 bases). The CDR3 is 18 amino acids. Germline CDR1 is SGDLS and CDR2 is YYNGEE. Trimming left V 4 bases short and J 1 base short, with 21 bases between. The CDR3 sequence: CASSPWDQGGVAKNIQYF. In nucleotides, the CDR3 is TGTGCCAGCAGCCCTTGGGACCAAGGGGGGGTTGCCAAAAACATTCAGTACTTC.

This sequence joins TRBV6-2 or TRBV6-3 and TRBJ2-5; D might be TRBD1 or TRBD2, each matching 5 bases. V lost 6 bases to trimming and J lost 3 bases, with 11 bases between them. Germline V lookup: CDR1 MNHEY, CDR2 SVGEGT. This CDR3 is 13 amino acids long. CDR3 in amino acids: CASRPGPEETQYF. The CDR3 DNA sequence: TGTGCCAGCAGACCGGGGCCAGAAGAGACCCAGTACTTC.

This clonotype showed up just a few times. The CDR3 region has the DNA TGTGCCAGCAGTTCCCCCTGGACCTACAATGAGCAGTTCTTC. It specifies CASSSPWTYNEQFF. V usage is TRBV12-3 or TRBV12-4 and J usage is TRBJ2-1; D is unclear. With 4 bases removed from V and 2 bases from J, the gap between germline ends came to 9 bases. The CDR3 contains 14 residues.